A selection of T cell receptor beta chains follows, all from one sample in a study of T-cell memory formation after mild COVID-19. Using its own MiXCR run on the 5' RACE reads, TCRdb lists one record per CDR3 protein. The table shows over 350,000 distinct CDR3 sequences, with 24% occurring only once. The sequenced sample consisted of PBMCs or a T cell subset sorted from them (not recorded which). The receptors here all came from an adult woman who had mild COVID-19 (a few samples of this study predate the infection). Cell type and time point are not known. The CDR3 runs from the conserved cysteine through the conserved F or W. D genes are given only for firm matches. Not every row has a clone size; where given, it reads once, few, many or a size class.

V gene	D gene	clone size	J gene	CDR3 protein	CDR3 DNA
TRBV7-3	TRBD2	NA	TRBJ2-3	CASSSGLAGETDTQYF	TGTGCCAGCAGCTCCGGACTAGCGGGGGAAACAGATACGCAGTATTTT
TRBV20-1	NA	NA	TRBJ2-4	CSARGDPNIQYF	TGCAGTGCTAGAGGGGACCCTAACATTCAGTACTTC
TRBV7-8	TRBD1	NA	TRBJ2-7	CASSPRAMRQGEQYF	TGTGCCAGCAGCCCCCGGGCCATGCGACAGGGCGAGCAGTACTTC
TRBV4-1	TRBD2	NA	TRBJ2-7	CASSQDLAGGPYEQYF	TGCGCCAGCAGCCAAGATCTAGCGGGGGGGCCCTACGAGCAGTACTTC
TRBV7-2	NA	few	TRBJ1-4	CASSLETGKLFF	TGTGCCAGCAGCTTAGAGACAGGAAAACTGTTTTTT
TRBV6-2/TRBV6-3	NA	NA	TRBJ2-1	CASSPGTWQFF	TGTGCCAGTTCCCCGGGGACATGGCAGTTCTTC
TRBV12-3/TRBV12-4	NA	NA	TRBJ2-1	CASSLWAQENEQFF	TGTGCCAGCAGCCTTTGGGCCCAAGAGAATGAGCAGTTCTTC
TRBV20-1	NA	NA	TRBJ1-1	CSANRAGIFGLRNTEAFF	TGCAGTGCTAACCGAGCGGGTATTTTCGGTCTGAGGAACACTGAAGCTTTCTTT
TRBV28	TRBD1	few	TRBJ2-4	CAIPTGGSFLAKNIQYF	TGTGCCATCCCGACAGGGGGCTCTTTTTTAGCCAAAAACATTCAGTACTTC
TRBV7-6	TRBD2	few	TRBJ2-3	CASSSTSGRSTDTQYF	TGTGCCAGCAGTTCGACTAGCGGGAGAAGTACAGATACGCAGTATTTT
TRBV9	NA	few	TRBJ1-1	CASSSEWGMNTEAFF	TGTGCCAGCAGCTCAGAATGGGGAATGAACACTGAAGCTTTCTTT
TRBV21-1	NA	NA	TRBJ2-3	CASPGYRSADTQYF	TGTGCCAGCCCAGGGTACCGGAGCGCAGATACGCAGTATTTT
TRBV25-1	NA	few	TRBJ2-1	CASSELGGENNEQFF	TGTGCCAGCAGTGAATTGGGCGGGGAAAACAATGAGCAGTTCTTC
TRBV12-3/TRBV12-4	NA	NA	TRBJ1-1	CASSLGGLTNTEAFF	TGTGCCAGCAGTTTAGGGGGATTAACCAACACTGAAGCTTTCTTT
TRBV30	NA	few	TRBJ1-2	CAWSVKGHMPLYYGYTF	TGTGCCTGGAGTGTTAAGGGGCACATGCCCTTATACTATGGCTACACCTTC
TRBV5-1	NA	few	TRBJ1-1	CASSQSPGQNTEAFF	TGCGCCAGCAGCCAAAGTCCGGGACAAAACACTGAAGCTTTCTTT
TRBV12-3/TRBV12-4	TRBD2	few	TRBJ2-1	CASSELAGERNEQFF	TGTGCCAGCAGTGAACTAGCGGGAGAACGGAATGAGCAGTTCTTC
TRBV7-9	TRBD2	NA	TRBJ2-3	CASSQPGLAGDTQYF	TGTGCCAGCAGCCAACCGGGACTAGCTGGAGATACGCAGTATTTT
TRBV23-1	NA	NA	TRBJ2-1	CARSHRAPQDNEQFF	TGCGCCAGAAGTCACCGCGCTCCTCAGGACAATGAGCAGTTCTTC
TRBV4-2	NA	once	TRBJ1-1	CASSQDDRPGAFF	TGTGCCAGCAGCCAAGATGACAGGCCGGGAGCTTTCTTT
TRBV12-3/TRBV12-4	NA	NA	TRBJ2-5	CASLLGGVPQETQYF	TGTGCCAGCCTCCTAGGGGGGGTGCCCCAAGAGACCCAGTACTTC
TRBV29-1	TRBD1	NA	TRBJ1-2	CSVEGLGGGFVGYTF	TGCAGCGTTGAAGGGTTAGGAGGGGGCTTCGTTGGCTACACCTTC
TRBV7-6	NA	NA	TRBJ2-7	CASSQADSLRDEQYF	TGTGCCAGCAGCCAAGCCGACAGTCTCCGGGACGAGCAGTACTTC
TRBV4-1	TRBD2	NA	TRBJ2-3	CASSQVAVGTSGGFIRAQYF	TGCGCCAGCAGCCAAGTGGCGGTCGGGACTAGCGGCGGATTCATCCGTGCGCAGTATTTT
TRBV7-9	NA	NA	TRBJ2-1	CASSLPGSYNEQFF	TGTGCCAGCAGCTTACCCGGGTCCTACAATGAGCAGTTCTTC
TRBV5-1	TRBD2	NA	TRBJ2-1	CASSAGLAGDPYNEQFF	TGCGCCAGCAGCGCCGGACTAGCGGGAGACCCCTACAATGAGCAGTTCTTC
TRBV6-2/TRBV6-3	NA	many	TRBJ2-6	CASSYGVGANVLTF	TGTGCCAGCAGTTACGGGGTGGGGGCCAACGTCCTGACTTTC
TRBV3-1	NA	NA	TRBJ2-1	CASSPPDSVYNEQFF	TGTGCCAGCAGCCCCCCCGACTCCGTATACAATGAGCAGTTCTTC
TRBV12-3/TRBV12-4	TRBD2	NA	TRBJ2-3	CASSLLSSGATDTQYF	TGTGCCAGCAGTCTTTTATCTAGCGGGGCCACAGATACGCAGTATTTT
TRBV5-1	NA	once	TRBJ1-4	CASSPGHATNEKLFF	TGCGCCAGCAGCCCGGGACACGCAACTAATGAAAAACTGTTTTTT
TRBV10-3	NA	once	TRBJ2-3	CAINDGGTDTQYF	TGTGCCATCAACGATGGCGGGACAGATACGCAGTATTTT
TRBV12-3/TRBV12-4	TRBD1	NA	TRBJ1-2	CASSPVGRQGGDGGYTF	TGTGCCAGCAGCCCCGTTGGTCGCCAAGGGGGCGACGGTGGCTACACCTTC
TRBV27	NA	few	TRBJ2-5	CASSPPSVETQYF	TGTGCCAGCAGTCCGCCTAGCGTTGAGACCCAGTACTTC
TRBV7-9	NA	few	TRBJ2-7	CASTVQGSGYEQYF	TGTGCCAGCACTGTTCAGGGTAGTGGCTACGAGCAGTACTTC
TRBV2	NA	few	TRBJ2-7	CASSQGISEQYF	TGTGCCAGCAGCCAGGGAATAAGCGAGCAGTACTTC
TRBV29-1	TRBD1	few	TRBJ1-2	CSVTPGGNGYTF	TGCAGCGTTACCCCAGGGGGCAATGGCTACACCTTC
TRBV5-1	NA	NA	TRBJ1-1	CASSFRVRGTEAFF	TGCGCCAGCAGCTTCAGGGTCAGGGGCACTGAAGCTTTCTTT
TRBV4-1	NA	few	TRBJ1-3	CASSQDPRVSGNTIYF	TGCGCCAGCAGCCAAGATCCAAGGGTCTCTGGAAACACCATATATTTT
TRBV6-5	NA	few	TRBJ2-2	CASKGGTVAAARELFF	TGTGCCAGCAAGGGGGGGACGGTAGCGGCAGCCCGGGAGCTGTTTTTT
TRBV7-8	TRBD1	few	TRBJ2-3	CASRVDRGDTQYF	TGTGCCAGCAGAGTCGACAGGGGAGATACGCAGTATTTT
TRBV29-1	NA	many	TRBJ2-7	CSVELAPYEQYF	TGCAGCGTTGAACTAGCCCCGTACGAGCAGTACTTC
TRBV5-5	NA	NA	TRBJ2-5	CASSPPIGIQETQYF	TGTGCCAGCAGCCCCCCTATAGGGATACAAGAGACCCAGTACTTC